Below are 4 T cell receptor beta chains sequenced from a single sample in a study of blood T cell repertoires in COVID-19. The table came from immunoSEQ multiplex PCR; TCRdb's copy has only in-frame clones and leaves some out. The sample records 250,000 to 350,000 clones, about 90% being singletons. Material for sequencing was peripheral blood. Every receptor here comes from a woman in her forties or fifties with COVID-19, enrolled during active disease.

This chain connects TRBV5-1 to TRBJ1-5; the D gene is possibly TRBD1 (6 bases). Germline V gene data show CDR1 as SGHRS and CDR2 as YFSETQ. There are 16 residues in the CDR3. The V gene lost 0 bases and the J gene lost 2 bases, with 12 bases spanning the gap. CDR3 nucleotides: TGCGCCAGCAGCTTGGGGGCAGGGGCGGGCAATCAGCCCCAGCATTTT. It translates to CASSLGAGAGNQPQHF.

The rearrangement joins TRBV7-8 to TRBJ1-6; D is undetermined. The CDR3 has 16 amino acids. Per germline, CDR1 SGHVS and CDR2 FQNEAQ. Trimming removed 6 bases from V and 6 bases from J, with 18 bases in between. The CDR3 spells CASSQSGSWGNSPLHF. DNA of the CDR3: TGTGCCAGCAGTCAAAGCGGGTCCTGGGGTAATTCACCCCTCCACTTT.

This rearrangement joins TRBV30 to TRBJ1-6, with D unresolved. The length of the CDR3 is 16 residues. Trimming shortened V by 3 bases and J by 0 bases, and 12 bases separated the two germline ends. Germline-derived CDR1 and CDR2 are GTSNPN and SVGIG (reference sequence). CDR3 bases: TGTGCCTGGAGCCAAAGTGGGAGCTCCTATAATTCACCCCTCCACTTT. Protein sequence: CAWSQSGSSYNSPLHF.

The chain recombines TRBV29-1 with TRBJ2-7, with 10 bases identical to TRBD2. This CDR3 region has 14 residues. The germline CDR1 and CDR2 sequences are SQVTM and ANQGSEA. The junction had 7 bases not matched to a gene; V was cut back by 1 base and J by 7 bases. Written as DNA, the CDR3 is TGCAGCGTTGAAGTCCGAGCGGGAGGGCAGGAGCAGTACTTC. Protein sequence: CSVEVRAGGQEQYF.